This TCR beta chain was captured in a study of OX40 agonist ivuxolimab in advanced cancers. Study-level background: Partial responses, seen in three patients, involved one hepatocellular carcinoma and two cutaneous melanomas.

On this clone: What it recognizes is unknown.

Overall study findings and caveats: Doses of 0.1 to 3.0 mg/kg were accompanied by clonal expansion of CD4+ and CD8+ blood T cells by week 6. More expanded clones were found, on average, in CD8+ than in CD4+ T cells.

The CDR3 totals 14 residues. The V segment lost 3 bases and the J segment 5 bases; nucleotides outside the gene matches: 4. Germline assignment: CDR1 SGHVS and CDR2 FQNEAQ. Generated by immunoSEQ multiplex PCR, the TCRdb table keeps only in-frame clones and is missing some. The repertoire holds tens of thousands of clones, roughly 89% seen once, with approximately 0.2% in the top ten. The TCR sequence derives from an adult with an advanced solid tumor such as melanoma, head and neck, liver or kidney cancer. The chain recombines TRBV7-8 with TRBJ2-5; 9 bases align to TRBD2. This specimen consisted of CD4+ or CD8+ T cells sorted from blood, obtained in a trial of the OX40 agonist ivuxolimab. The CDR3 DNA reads TGTGCCAGCAGCTTCGGGACTAGCTCGGAGACCCAGTACTTC. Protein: CASSFGTSSETQYF.